This T cell receptor (beta chain) was observed in a study of a mutant IDH1 vaccine in newly diagnosed glioma. Study-wide background: Treated patients, about 60% male and roughly 38% female, averaged about 40 years of age. Patients were pretreated with radiotherapy, temozolomide, or both, mostly both.

V was shortened by 5 bases and J by 0 bases, with 11 bases between the two germline ends. CDR3 length: 15 amino acids. Germline V CDR1 and CDR2: SGHAT, FQNNGV. Time point in this sample: baseline, week 1 (first vaccination visit). The treatment here: pre-vaccination baseline after standard-of-care therapy. The repertoire was sequenced with immunoSEQ multiplex PCR; TCRdb's copy has only in-frame clones and lacks some. This table has about 92,000 clones, around 80% appearing once. This clone was seen just once. The starting material was PBMCs, obtained from a glioma patient treated with radiotherapy, temozolomide or both. The J gene is TRBJ1-5, the V gene TRBV11-2, with no clear D. The receptor's source is a man between 40 and 49 years old with glioma. The CDR3 protein is CASSPGGYSNQPQHF. As DNA, the CDR3 is TGTGCCAGCAGCCCCGGAGGGTATAGCAATCAGCCCCAGCATTTT.